The 19 T cell receptor beta chains reported below all come from one sample, sequenced in a study of T-cell reconstitution after alpha-beta-depleted transplantation in children. Researchers prepared the TCRbeta library using unique molecular identifiers, the study reports. TCRdb itself ran the PCR reads through MiXCR, one entry per CDR3 protein. The sample carries more than 3,500 distinct CDR3 sequences, around 19% recorded once. The source was PBMCs, mostly from graft donor cells, collected 180 days after TCRalphabeta/CD19-depleted stem cell transplant. The receptor set was obtained from a male patient between 2 and 15 years old who had a stem cell transplant for acute lymphoblastic leukemia, so the T cells may come from the graft donor.

Many counts were recorded for this clonotype. CDR3 coding DNA: TGTGCCAGCAGTGAGGGTACCCGTCAGGGGGCACGGGGAGCTTTCTTT. Protein: CASSEGTRQGARGAFF. The chain has TRBV6-1 and TRBJ1-1; 8 bases map to TRBD1. The ends lost 3 bases at V and 10 bases at J; junction bases unmatched: 16. CDR1 is MNHNS and CDR2 is SASEGT in the germline V gene. This CDR3 region has 16 residues.

This chain connects TRBV29-1 to TRBJ1-1, with D uncertain. This CDR3 contains 14 residues. V was clipped by 5 bases and J by 1 base, with 14 bases between them. CDR1 SQVTM and CDR2 ANQGSEA come from the germline V gene. The CDR3 loop is CSVHDTTPNTEAFF. CDR3 bases: TGCAGCGTTCATGATACGACTCCGAACACTGAAGCTTTCTTT. Full variable domain (outside the CDR3, taken from reference TRBV29-1 and TRBJ1-1): SAVISQKPSRDICQRGTSLTIQCQVDSQVTMMFWYRQQPGQSLTLIATANQGSEATYESGFVIDKFPISRPNLTFSTLTVSNMSPEDSSIYLCSVHDTTPNTEAFFGQGTRLTVV.

In its sample, this clonotype was seen many times. This chain joins TRBV10-3 and TRBJ1-1, with no clear D. V was shortened by 8 bases and J by 1 base, with 11 bases between the two germline ends. This CDR3 has 13 residues. Germline loops: CDR1 ENHRY, CDR2 SYGVKD. For the CDR3, the DNA is TGTGCCATCGGATGGACGGGGAACACTGAAGCTTTCTTT. This sequence encodes CAIGWTGNTEAFF.

With respect to this clonotype: Germline is not matched at one junction end, which may reflect a read error. The rearrangement joins TRBV11-2 to TRBJ2-5; 9 nucleotides agree with TRBD1. CDR1 is SGHAT and CDR2 is FQNNGV in the germline V gene. This CDR3 is 15 amino acids long. CDR3 DNA: TGTGGCAGCGGCGTGGGACAGGGATTGGTGGAGACCCAGTACTTC. It codes for CGSGVGQGLVETQYF.

This clonotype has at least ten counts. The chain recombines TRBV6-1 with TRBJ2-1, with 7 positions matching TRBD2. The CDR3 is 13 residues long. The V gene's germline CDR1 is MNHNS and CDR2 SASEGT. With V trimmed by 9 bases and J by 0 bases, 2 bases remained unmatched. The CDR3 bases are TGTGCCAGTAGCGGGTACTCCTACAATGAGCAGTTCTTC. Its protein is CASSGYSYNEQFF.

This clonotype was seen repeatedly, ten times or more. CDR3 DNA sequence: TGCAGCGTTGAAGAGAGAGGACAGGCCTCCTACGAGCAGTACTTC. This encodes CSVEERGQASYEQYF. The chain uses TRBV29-1 and TRBJ2-7; TRBD1 matches 7 bases. The CDR3 is made up of 15 amino acids. Unmatched junction bases numbered 5, after V lost 0 bases and J lost 0 bases. The germline V gene encodes CDR1 SQVTM and CDR2 ANQGSEA.

This clonotype was detected once. One end of the junction fails to match germline, which may point to a read error. The J gene is TRBJ2-3, the V gene TRBV20-1; TRBD2 matches at 16 bases. CDR1 and CDR2 from the germline V gene are DFQATT and SNEGSKA (reference sequence). CDR3 size: 14 residues. In DNA form, the CDR3 reads TGCAGTGCTAGAGATGGGACTAGCGGGAGGGAGCGGTACTTC. Translating it yields CSARDGTSGRERYF.

This clonotype is medium-sized by share. The chain has TRBV6-5 and TRBJ2-2; the match to TRBD2 covers 7 bases. CDR1 and CDR2 (germline): MNHEY, SVGAGI. The CDR3 spans 14 residues. J was trimmed by 5 bases and V by 6 bases; bases with no gene match: 6. CDR3 protein: CASSRGGRTGELFF. The CDR3 bases are TGTGCCAGCAGCCGTGGCGGGAGAACCGGGGAGCTGTTTTTT.

This clonotype was seen many times. The genes are TRBV7-9 and TRBJ2-5; 10 nucleotides line up with TRBD2. Germline V CDR1 and CDR2: SEHNR, FQNEAQ (reference sequence). The CDR3 contains 16 residues. After removal of 5 bases from V and 5 bases from J, the junction contained 11 bases not matched to a gene. CDR3 protein: CASSVRSGRGLETQYF. The CDR3 DNA follows: TGTGCCAGCAGCGTTCGCAGCGGGAGGGGATTGGAGACCCAGTACTTC.

This clonotype is classed as medium-sized. This chain's CDR3 is CASSSGTGVPLSNQPQHF. Here the CDR3 DNA reads TGTGCCAGCAGCTCCGGGACGGGGGTACCCCTTAGCAATCAGCCCCAGCATTTT. The genes are TRBV7-9 and TRBJ1-5; D perhaps matches TRBD1 (5 bases). The CDR3 extends over 18 amino acids. Between the trimmed V and J ends, which lost 4 bases and 0 bases, there was a span of 19 bases. CDR1 is SEHNR, CDR2 FQNEAQ, per germline (reference sequence).

At least ten counts were recorded for this clonotype. The rearrangement links TRBV5-1 to TRBJ2-3; 7 bases match TRBD1. Germline trimming cut 0 bases from V and 0 bases from J; bases unmatched to any gene: 4. Germline CDR1 SGHRS, CDR2 YFSETQ. The CDR3 length is 16 residues. CDR3 DNA sequence: TGCGCCAGCAGCTTGGCAGGGACAGCTAGCACAGATACGCAGTATTTT. Translating it yields CASSLAGTASTDTQYF.

The rearrangement uses TRBV16 and TRBJ2-2; possible D gene TRBD2, 5 bases. Germline V gene sequence: CDR1 KGHSY, CDR2 FQNENV. This CDR3 contains 14 residues. With 8 bases removed from V and 4 bases from J, the gap between germline ends came to 14 bases. The CDR3 is CASGSGVGTGELFF. DNA of the CDR3: TGTGCCAGCGGCTCCGGGGTTGGCACCGGGGAGCTGTTTTTT.

The chain uses TRBV7-9 and TRBJ1-4, with 7 bases matching TRBD1. The ends lost 6 bases at V and 5 bases at J; junction bases unmatched: 9. CDR3 length equals 15 residues. Per the germline V gene, CDR1 is SEHNR and CDR2 is FQNEAQ (reference sequence). CDR3 coding DNA: TGTGCCAGCAGGGGGACAGTTCAGAGAAATGAAAAACTGTTTTTT. It encodes CASRGTVQRNEKLFF. The full variable domain, completed using reference TRBV7-9 and TRBJ1-4, is DTGVSQNPRHKITKRGQNVTFRCDPISEHNRLYWYRQTLGQGPEFLTYFQNEAQLEKSRLLSDRFSAERPKGSFSTLEIQRTEQGDSAMYLCASRGTVQRNEKLFFGSGTQLSVL.

This clonotype is termed medium-sized. The rearrangement uses TRBV11-2 and TRBJ2-1, with 8 bases that match TRBD1. The CDR3 has 17 amino acids. From germline, CDR1 is SGHAT and CDR2 FQNNGV. Germline trimming cut 3 bases from V and 8 bases from J; bases unmatched to any gene: 15. CDR3 coding DNA: TGTGCCAGCAGCTTCTTCACAGGGGGTGATAGCTTAGATGAGCAGTTCTTC. Protein: CASSFFTGGDSLDEQFF.

This clonotype was counted many times. J is TRBJ1-2 and V is TRBV20-1; 7 bases align to TRBD1. V lost 0 bases to trimming and J lost 2 bases; unmatched junction nucleotides: 6. Germline-derived CDR1 and CDR2 are DFQATT and SNEGSKA (reference sequence). The CDR3 length is 15 residues. This chain's CDR3 is CSARDPGQTNYGYTF. As DNA, the CDR3 is TGCAGTGCTAGAGACCCGGGACAGACCAACTATGGCTACACCTTC.

This clonotype was detected ten times or more. The rearrangement links TRBV2 to TRBJ1-2, with 8 bases that match TRBD1. Unmatched junction bases numbered 8, after V lost 6 bases and J lost 8 bases. The CDR3 runs 13 residues. The germline CDR1 and CDR2 sequences are SNHLY and FYNNEI. The CDR3 reads CASSLDRARGYTF. The CDR3 nucleotides read TGTGCCAGCAGCCTGGACAGGGCGAGAGGCTACACCTTC.

In this sample, this clonotype turned up many times. V usage is TRBV3-1 and J usage is TRBJ2-1; TRBD2 aligns across 7 bases. The V gene's germline CDR1 is LGHDT and CDR2 YNNKEL (reference sequence). This CDR3 region has 16 residues. The trim removed 0 bases at V and 4 bases at J, leaving 6 bases unmatched. The chain's CDR3 is CASSQDGRGLYNEQFF. The CDR3, as DNA: TGTGCCAGCAGCCAAGACGGAAGGGGACTATACAATGAGCAGTTCTTC.

The chain combines TRBV4-2 with TRBJ2-1; 15 bases align to TRBD2. This CDR3 has 16 residues. CDR1 and CDR2 from the germline V gene are LGHNA and YNFKEQ. After removal of 1 base from V and 7 bases from J, the junction contained 2 bases not matched to a gene. CDR3 sequence reads: CASSQGTSGRDNEQFF. The CDR3 region has the DNA TGTGCCAGCAGCCAAGGGACTAGCGGGAGGGATAATGAGCAGTTCTTC.

There are many counts of this clonotype. This rearrangement joins TRBV5-1 to TRBJ2-3; 7 bases align to TRBD1. The germline V gene encodes CDR1 SGHRS and CDR2 YFSETQ. CDR3 length: 14 amino acids. Losses at the gene ends were 4 bases for V and 4 bases for J; bases not matched to a gene: 6. The CDR3 DNA reads as TGCGCCAGCAGCCACAGAACAGGGGCAGATACGCAGTATTTT. Its protein is CASSHRTGADTQYF.